The 2 T cell receptor beta chains below come from one sample, sequenced in a study of post-analysis software for immune sequencing data. These receptors' targets are unknown. Study-level findings and limits: About five TRBV segments, including TRBV5-6, TRBV5-1 and TRBV20-1, were more frequent in patients than controls.

Unique molecular identifiers were carried by the TCR beta cDNA libraries. Each CDR3 protein gets one entry after TCRdb re-called the PCR reads with MiXCR. In the table there are roughly 540,000 distinct CDR3 sequences, approximately 34% of which are singletons. The specimen was blood. The receptors come from a girl younger than 18 with multiple sclerosis.

The chain uses TRBV29-1 and TRBJ1-2; D is perhaps TRBD1 (5 bases). The V end was cut by 6 bases, the J end by 2 bases, with 16 bases between. The V gene's germline CDR1 is SQVTM and CDR2 ANQGSEA. CDR3 length: 14 amino acids. CDR3 amino acids: CSVSGTLGNYGYTF. The CDR3 DNA follows: TGCAGCGTGTCCGGGACGCTGGGGAACTATGGCTACACCTTC. The full variable domain, completed using reference TRBV29-1 and TRBJ1-2, is SAVISQKPSRDICQRGTSLTIQCQVDSQVTMMFWYRQQPGQSLTLIATANQGSEATYESGFVIDKFPISRPNLTFSTLTVSNMSPEDSSIYLCSVSGTLGNYGYTFGSGTRLTVV.

The V call is TRBV9, the J call TRBJ1-2; D is possibly TRBD1 (6 bases). This CDR3 region has 14 residues. CDR1 and CDR2 from the germline V gene are SGDLS and YYNGEE. V was shortened by 2 bases and J by 7 bases, with 15 bases between the two germline ends. This CDR3 reads CASSVGGAITGYTF. The CDR3 DNA is TGTGCCAGCAGCGTGGGGGGCGCGATAACTGGCTACACCTTC. Together with reference TRBV9 and TRBJ1-2, the CDR3 gives the full variable domain: DSGVTQTPKHLITATGQRVTLRCSPRSGDLSVYWYQQSLDQGLQFLIQYYNGEERAKGNILERFSAQQFPDLHSELNLSSLELGDSALYFCASSVGGAITGYTFGSGTRLTVV.